These T cell receptor beta chains were read from a single sample in a study of STAT5B mutations in CD4+ large granular lymphocyte leukemia. TCRdb keeps only in-frame clones here, not all; method: immunoSEQ multiplex PCR. The sample has 30,000 to 35,000 clones; 69% are singletons. Material: CD4+ T cells from blood buffy coats. Source of these receptors: a human donor in good health. CDR3s include the opening cysteine and the closing phenylalanine or tryptophan. A D gene is named only where the DNA matches it firmly. Size is stated for part of the rows, as once, few or many counts, or as a class when the clone is expanded.

d_gene: .; abundance: .; len: 15; v_gene: TRBV5-1; j_gene: TRBJ2-3; CDR3aa: CASSSYRGGTDTQYF; CDR3nt: TGCGCCAGCAGCTCGTATAGGGGCGGCACAGATACGCAGTATTTT
d_gene: TRBD2; abundance: .; len: 16; v_gene: TRBV11-3; j_gene: TRBJ2-3; CDR3aa: CASSLGGTSGRGTQYF; CDR3nt: TGTGCCAGCAGCTTAGGGGGGACTAGCGGAAGGGGGACGCAGTATTTT
d_gene: TRBD1; abundance: once; len: 16; v_gene: TRBV28; j_gene: TRBJ2-6; CDR3aa: CASSQQGAPGANVLTF; CDR3nt: TGTGCCAGCAGCCAACAGGGGGCGCCTGGGGCCAACGTCCTGACTTTC
d_gene: .; abundance: .; len: 17; v_gene: TRBV19; j_gene: TRBJ2-7; CDR3aa: CASSINGWPGRTYEQYF; CDR3nt: TGTGCCAGTAGTATAAATGGATGGCCGGGCCGTACCTACGAGCAGTACTTC
d_gene: .; abundance: .; len: 14; v_gene: TRBV19; j_gene: TRBJ2-5; CDR3aa: CASSNPGVQETQYF; CDR3nt: TGTGCCAGTAGTAATCCGGGGGTTCAAGAGACCCAGTACTTC
d_gene: .; abundance: once; len: 15; v_gene: TRBV7-6; j_gene: TRBJ2-3; CDR3aa: CASSLAGRNTDTQYF; CDR3nt: TGTGCCAGCAGCTTAGCCGGGCGTAACACAGATACGCAGTATTTT
d_gene: .; abundance: few; len: 14; v_gene: TRBV18; j_gene: TRBJ1-1; CDR3aa: CASSPVLLNTEAFF; CDR3nt: TGTGCCAGCTCACCGGTGCTACTAAACACTGAAGCTTTCTTT
d_gene: .; abundance: .; len: 13; v_gene: TRBV5-1; j_gene: TRBJ2-5; CDR3aa: CASSFSGSETQYF; CDR3nt: TGCGCCAGCAGCTTTTCAGGGTCTGAGACCCAGTACTTC
d_gene: TRBD2; abundance: .; len: 16; v_gene: TRBV11-2; j_gene: TRBJ2-1; CDR3aa: CASSLGLAGGQNEQFF; CDR3nt: TGTGCCAGCAGCTTAGGACTAGCGGGGGGGCAAAATGAGCAGTTCTTC
d_gene: .; abundance: .; len: 14; v_gene: TRBV5-1; j_gene: TRBJ2-5; CDR3aa: CASSLDLAGETQYF; CDR3nt: TGCGCCAGCAGCTTGGACCTGGCCGGGGAGACCCAGTACTTC
d_gene: TRBD2; abundance: few; len: 15; v_gene: TRBV12-5; j_gene: TRBJ2-2; CDR3aa: CASGPGLAGVGELFF; CDR3nt: TGTGCTAGTGGCCCTGGACTAGCGGGGGTAGGGGAGCTGTTTTTT
d_gene: .; abundance: .; len: 15; v_gene: TRBV5-6; j_gene: TRBJ2-3; CDR3aa: CASSLGGGVVDTQYF; CDR3nt: TGTGCCAGCAGCTTGGGAGGGGGGGTAGTAGATACGCAGTATTTT
d_gene: .; abundance: few; len: 15; v_gene: TRBV6-6; j_gene: TRBJ1-1; CDR3aa: CASRTVGRGGTEAFF; CDR3nt: TGTGCCAGCAGGACAGTTGGCAGGGGAGGCACTGAAGCTTTCTTT
d_gene: TRBD2; abundance: .; len: 13; v_gene: TRBV7-9; j_gene: TRBJ2-1; CDR3aa: CASTLTSFGEQFF; CDR3nt: TGTGCCAGCACCTTGACTAGCTTCGGGGAGCAGTTCTTC
d_gene: TRBD1; abundance: .; len: 14; v_gene: TRBV6-5; j_gene: TRBJ1-4; CDR3aa: CASRRDSGNEKLFF; CDR3nt: TGTGCCAGCAGGAGGGACAGCGGTAATGAAAAACTGTTTTTT
d_gene: TRBD1; abundance: few; len: 13; v_gene: TRBV10-3; j_gene: TRBJ1-4; CDR3aa: CAIAPTGNEKLFF; CDR3nt: TGTGCCATCGCACCGACAGGGAATGAAAAACTGTTTTTT
d_gene: .; abundance: .; len: 17; v_gene: TRBV5-6; j_gene: TRBJ1-6; CDR3aa: CASSLRALSSYNSPLHF; CDR3nt: TGTGCCAGCAGCTTGAGGGCCCTTAGCTCCTATAATTCACCCCTCCACTTT
d_gene: .; abundance: .; len: 10; v_gene: TRBV10-3; j_gene: TRBJ2-5; CDR3aa: CATGVETQYF; CDR3nt: TGTGCCACAGGTGTGGAGACCCAGTACTTC
d_gene: .; abundance: .; len: 13; v_gene: TRBV10-3; j_gene: TRBJ1-4; CDR3aa: CAIQRGAGEKLFF; CDR3nt: TGTGCCATTCAACGGGGGGCTGGTGAAAAACTGTTTTTT
d_gene: .; abundance: .; len: 15; v_gene: TRBV9; j_gene: TRBJ2-7; CDR3aa: CASSVGLEGSYEQYF; CDR3nt: TGTGCCAGCAGCGTAGGTCTAGAGGGGTCCTACGAGCAGTACTTC
d_gene: .; abundance: .; len: 14; v_gene: TRBV5-6; j_gene: TRBJ1-1; CDR3aa: CASPKAWVYTEAFF; CDR3nt: TGTGCCAGCCCGAAAGCGTGGGTCTACACTGAAGCTTTCTTT
d_gene: .; abundance: .; len: 15; v_gene: TRBV10-2; j_gene: TRBJ2-3; CDR3aa: CASSDRGAGPDTQYF; CDR3nt: TGCGCCAGCAGTGACCGGGGGGCGGGCCCAGATACGCAGTATTTT
d_gene: .; abundance: .; len: 14; v_gene: TRBV5-8; j_gene: TRBJ1-1; CDR3aa: CASPWGGARTEAFF; CDR3nt: TGTGCCAGCCCATGGGGGGGGGCGCGCACTGAAGCTTTCTTT
d_gene: .; abundance: .; len: 11; v_gene: TRBV5-1; j_gene: TRBJ2-5; CDR3aa: CASSWEETQYF; CDR3nt: TGCGCCAGCAGCTGGGAAGAGACCCAGTACTTC
d_gene: .; abundance: .; len: 15; v_gene: TRBV9; j_gene: TRBJ1-5; CDR3aa: CASSVGGDTNQPQHF; CDR3nt: TGTGCCAGCAGCGTAGGAGGGGATACCAATCAGCCCCAGCATTTT
d_gene: TRBD1; abundance: .; len: 15; v_gene: TRBV2; j_gene: TRBJ1-5; CDR3aa: CASSLDRGGNQPQHF; CDR3nt: TGTGCCAGCAGTTTAGACAGGGGAGGCAATCAGCCCCAGCATTTT
d_gene: .; abundance: few; len: 17; v_gene: TRBV7-7; j_gene: TRBJ1-3; CDR3aa: CASSPGTHATSGNTIYF; CDR3nt: TGTGCCAGCAGTCCCGGGACCCACGCTACCTCTGGAAACACCATATATTTT
d_gene: .; abundance: once; len: 15; v_gene: TRBV30; j_gene: TRBJ2-3; CDR3aa: CAWSVLGAGTDTQYF; CDR3nt: TGTGCCTGGAGTGTATTGGGCGCAGGCACAGATACGCAGTATTTT
d_gene: .; abundance: .; len: 13; v_gene: TRBV5-4; j_gene: TRBJ1-1; CDR3aa: CASSLRGNTEAFF; CDR3nt: TGTGCCAGCAGCTTGAGGGGAAACACTGAAGCTTTCTTT
d_gene: .; abundance: .; len: 14; v_gene: TRBV5-5; j_gene: TRBJ1-6; CDR3aa: CASSNPHINSPLHF; CDR3nt: TGTGCCAGCAGCAACCCTCACATTAATTCACCCCTCCACTTT
d_gene: .; abundance: .; len: 14; v_gene: TRBV11-3; j_gene: TRBJ2-3; CDR3aa: CASSLGGETDTQYF; CDR3nt: TGTGCCAGCTCCCTGGGTGGGGAGACAGATACGCAGTATTTT
d_gene: TRBD1; abundance: .; len: 17; v_gene: TRBV5-1; j_gene: TRBJ1-1; CDR3aa: CASSLEGTGSWNTEAFF; CDR3nt: TGCGCCAGCAGCTTGGAAGGGACAGGGTCCTGGAACACTGAAGCTTTCTTT
d_gene: .; abundance: .; len: 13; v_gene: TRBV10-3; j_gene: TRBJ1-1; CDR3aa: CAISEGLNTEAFF; CDR3nt: TGTGCCATCAGTGAGGGTCTGAACACTGAAGCTTTCTTT
d_gene: .; abundance: .; len: 14; v_gene: TRBV2; j_gene: TRBJ1-1; CDR3aa: CASSEEGGGTEAFF; CDR3nt: TGTGCCAGCAGTGAAGAGGGGGGCGGGACTGAAGCTTTCTTT
d_gene: TRBD1; abundance: .; len: 17; v_gene: TRBV25-1; j_gene: TRBJ1-6; CDR3aa: CASRDTGAGSYNSPLHF; CDR3nt: TGTGCCAGCAGAGATACAGGGGCCGGCTCCTATAATTCACCCCTCCACTTT